Presented here are 31 T cell receptor beta chains from one specimen sequenced in a study of read filtering for tumor transcriptome and immune sequencing. The library was built from roughly 400 ng RNA with molecular barcoded adaptors for alpha/delta and beta/gamma chains. TCRdb called the reads again in MiXCR, with one record for every CDR3 protein. The sample consists of 42,000 or so distinct CDR3 sequences, 13% of them appearing once. The specimen sequenced was a population of CD138-negative cells sorted from bone marrow. These receptors came from a donor older than 35 with multiple myeloma.

About this clonotype: A much larger clone differs by one base, so this may be a read error. The rearrangement joins TRBV20-1 to TRBJ1-3; D unresolved. The CDR3 is made up of 12 amino acids. Germline V lookup: CDR1 DFQATT, CDR2 SNEGSKA (reference sequence). In DNA form, the CDR3 reads TGCAGTGCTCGCAGCGGTGGAAACAGCATATATTTT. Translated, it gives CSARSGGNSIYF.

This clonotype has just a few counts. In DNA form, the CDR3 reads TGTGCCAGCAGCTTTTTTGATACGCAGTATTTT. Amino acids: CASSFFDTQYF. The rearrangement joins TRBV5-5 to TRBJ2-3; unclear D gene. V lost 2 bases and J lost 6, with 4 bases in between. The germline V gene has CDR1 SGHKS and CDR2 YYEKEE (reference sequence). This CDR3 is 11 amino acids long.

This clonotype was seen at least ten times. The chain is built from TRBV6-5 and TRBJ2-5; weak D call: TRBD1 (6 bases). Per the germline V gene, CDR1 is MNHEY and CDR2 is SVGAGI. Trimming cost V 8 bases and J 2 bases, with 15 bases left between them. The CDR3 is made up of 14 amino acids. CDR3 sequence reads: CASRNGQRQETQYF. CDR3 sequence (DNA): TGTGCCAGCCGGAATGGACAGAGACAAGAGACCCAGTACTTC.

This clonotype was observed at least ten times. The J gene is TRBJ2-7, the V gene TRBV20-1; 9 positions match TRBD1. With 2 bases clipped from V and 4 bases from J, the junction kept 12 bases outside the gene matches. In germline, CDR1 is DFQATT, CDR2 SNEGSKA (reference sequence). The CDR3 contains 16 residues. This CDR3 is CSARPLTGGMGYEQYF. For the CDR3, the DNA is TGCAGTGCTAGACCTCTTACAGGGGGCATGGGTTACGAGCAGTACTTC.

Points on this clonotype: Since a much larger clone is just one base distant, this may be a read error. CDR3 region: CASSSDCEQYF. CDR3 in DNA: TGTGCCAGCAGTTCGGACTGCGAGCAGTACTTC. The chain recombines TRBV6-6 with TRBJ2-7, with D perhaps matching TRBD2 (5 bases). Trimming stripped 4 bases from V and 6 bases from J, with 7 bases between. This CDR3 is 11 amino acids long. Germline CDR1 is MNHNY and CDR2 is SVGAGI (reference sequence).

The chain employs TRBV5-6 and TRBJ2-2; possible D gene TRBD1, 6 bases. CDR1 is SGHDT, CDR2 YYEEEE, per germline. This CDR3 is 15 amino acids long. The V and J ends lost 6 bases and 2 bases respectively, with 14 bases between them. The CDR3 here is CASIFGTTNTGELFF. The CDR3 DNA reads TGTGCCAGCATCTTCGGGACAACTAACACCGGGGAGCTGTTTTTT.

On this clonotype itself: A far larger clone is only one base removed, so a read error is likely. The chain employs TRBV19 and TRBJ1-1; TRBD1 is a possible D gene (5 bases). CDR3 length equals 13 residues. Germline assignment: CDR1 LNHDA and CDR2 SQIVND (reference sequence). The CDR3 loop reads CASSLGLWGERYF. CDR3 coding DNA: TGTGCCAGTAGCCTAGGACTTTGGGGCGAGCGGTACTTC.

V usage is TRBV12-3 or TRBV12-4 and J usage is TRBJ1-5; D gene uncertain. V was trimmed by 2 bases and J by 1 base, leaving 6 bases between them. The CDR3 is made up of 14 amino acids. CDR3 sequence: CASSLRESNQPQHF. The CDR3 DNA follows: TGTGCCAGCAGTTTACGAGAAAGCAATCAGCCCCAGCATTTT.

This clonotype has ten or more counts. This sequence joins TRBV29-1 and TRBJ2-5; TRBD1 or TRBD2 may be the D gene (5 bases each). The CDR3 length is 12 residues. Germline V gene lookup returns CDR1 SQVTM and CDR2 ANQGSEA. V was clipped by 7 bases and J by 5 bases, with 14 bases between them. The CDR3 DNA reads as TGCAGCGGGGGAGCAGGGATGGAGACCCAGTACTTC. It translates to CSGGAGMETQYF.

The J gene is TRBJ1-4, the V gene TRBV21-1; the DNA was not used to check the table's D call, TRBD1. TRBV21-1 corresponds to a pseudogene. The CDR3 loop spans 21 amino acids. CDR3 sequence (DNA): TGTGCCAGCAGCAAAGGCCCGGCAGGGGGCTTATCGGATTCAACTAATGAAAAACTGTTTTTT. Its protein is CASSKGPAGGLSDSTNEKLFF.

This clonotype was detected many times. The chain links TRBV30 to TRBJ2-2; TRBD2 aligns across 8 bases. J lost 6 bases, V lost 7 bases, and 7 bases had no gene match. Per the germline V gene, CDR1 is GTSNPN and CDR2 is SVGIG (reference sequence). This CDR3 has 13 residues. The CDR3 DNA reads as TGTGCCTATCGAAGCGGGAGATCCGGGGAGCTGTTTTTT. Amino acid sequence: CAYRSGRSGELFF.

This clonotype came up a few times. In nucleotides, the CDR3 is TGTGCCAGTGCCAGCGGCGGCGGGAGAAGGGCCGGGGAGCTGTTTTTT. Amino acid sequence: CASASGGGRRAGELFF. The chain joins TRBV2 to TRBJ2-2; TRBD2 aligns across 7 bases. The CDR3 spans 16 residues. V lost 9 bases and J lost 6; bases outside the gene matches: 16. Looked up from germline, CDR1 is SNHLY and CDR2 is FYNNEI. Using reference TRBV2 and TRBJ2-2 for the parts outside the CDR3, the full variable domain is EPEVTQTPSHQVTQMGQEVILRCVPISNHLYFYWYRQILGQKVEFLVSFYNNEISEKSEIFDDQFSVERPDGSNFTLKIRSTKLEDSAMYFCASASGGGRRAGELFFGEGSRLTVL.

This clonotype occurred many times. The rearrangement links TRBV7-2 to TRBJ2-2; D perhaps matches TRBD1 (5 bases). V was shortened by 7 bases and J by 1 base, with 10 bases between the two germline ends. The CDR3 covers 14 residues. Germline CDR1 is SGHTA and CDR2 is FQGNSA. CDR3 protein: CASTLGVNTGELFF. The DNA of the CDR3 is TGTGCCAGCACCCTAGGGGTGAACACCGGGGAGCTGTTTTTT.

This clonotype was detected ten times or more. J is TRBJ2-5 and V is TRBV6-2 or TRBV6-3; no definite D call. CDR1 MNHEY and CDR2 SVGEGT come from the germline V gene. This CDR3 has 10 amino acids. V was shortened by 8 bases and J by 2 bases, with 3 bases between the two germline ends. In DNA form, the CDR3 reads TGTGCCAGCGGTCAAGAGACCCAGTACTTC. Translating it yields CASGQETQYF.

This clonotype has at least ten counts. The rearrangement uses TRBV20-1 and TRBJ2-7; D uncertain. V lost 1 base and J 4 bases, leaving 8 bases between the germline ends. CDR3 size: 12 residues. Germline V gene data show CDR1 as DFQATT and CDR2 as SNEGSKA (reference sequence). The CDR3 reads CSARVLGYEQYF. DNA of the CDR3: TGCAGTGCTAGAGTGCTGGGGTACGAGCAGTACTTC.

With respect to this clonotype: Mismatch with germline at one junction end may stem from a read error. In nucleotides, the CDR3 is TGCAGTGCCAGAGTTGGGGTCTTGAGCTCCTACGGGCAGTACTTC. Its protein is CSARVGVLSSYGQYF. This chain connects TRBV20-1 to TRBJ2-7; D gene uncertain. The germline V gene encodes CDR1 DFQATT and CDR2 SNEGSKA (reference sequence). The CDR3 contains 15 residues.

This clonotype was seen ten or more times. The V call is TRBV19, the J call TRBJ1-5; no clear D. Germline V gives CDR1 LNHDA, CDR2 SQIVND (reference sequence). The CDR3 spans 15 residues. V lost 3 bases and J 0 bases, leaving 9 bases between the germline ends. As DNA, the CDR3 is TGTGCCAGTAGTATCGGTTGGGCTAGCAATCAGCCCCAGCATTTT. As protein: CASSIGWASNQPQHF.

This clonotype appeared many times. The rearrangement uses TRBV11-3 and TRBJ2-3, with unresolved D. Germline CDR1 is SGHNT and CDR2 is YENEEA. Deletions cut 5 bases from V and 0 bases from J, with 6 bases between. The CDR3 spans 13 residues. The CDR3 is CASSPDSTDTQYF. The CDR3 bases are TGTGCCAGCAGCCCGGACAGCACAGATACGCAGTATTTT.

This clonotype has a count of ten or more. The chain recombines TRBV6-5 with TRBJ2-7; 11 bases are shared with TRBD2. V lost 4 bases to trimming and J lost 12 bases; unmatched junction nucleotides: 17. This CDR3 region has 16 residues. CDR1 and CDR2 (germline): MNHEY, SVGAGI. CDR3 sequence reads: CASSSRTSGSRFRWYF. CDR3 coding DNA: TGTGCCAGCAGTTCCCGAACTAGCGGGAGTCGATTCCGGTGGTACTTC.

This clonotype has ten or more counts. The chain uses TRBV29-1 and TRBJ2-1, with 7 positions matching TRBD1. CDR1 and CDR2 (germline): SQVTM, ANQGSEA. The V and J ends lost 7 bases and 5 bases, in that order; junction bases with no gene match: 11. This CDR3 spans 14 amino acids. This CDR3 reads CSALDRAGHNEQFF. CDR3 bases: TGCAGCGCCCTAGACAGGGCCGGCCACAATGAGCAGTTCTTC.

This clonotype was detected ten times or more. The V gene is TRBV3-1, the J gene TRBJ2-5; possible D gene TRBD1, 6 bases. This CDR3 is 15 amino acids long. Trimming removed 4 bases from V and 1 base from J, with 13 bases in between. Germline lookup yields CDR1 LGHDT and CDR2 YNNKEL (reference sequence). CDR3 nucleotide sequence: TGTGCCAGCAGCCCAGGGGCTAGGCCCCAAGAGACCCAGTACTTC. Protein: CASSPGARPQETQYF.

The chain couples TRBV20-1 to TRBJ2-1; no clear D gene. The CDR3 is made up of 13 amino acids. Germline CDR1 and CDR2: DFQATT and SNEGSKA (reference sequence). The V gene lost 5 bases and the J gene lost 0 bases, with 8 bases spanning the gap. The CDR3 nucleotides read TGCAGTGCTCGCGAAGTCTCCTACAATGAGCAGTTCTTC. Residues: CSAREVSYNEQFF.

This clonotype was counted many times. V and J are TRBV28 and TRBJ1-1; no reliable D call. The V and J ends lost 2 bases and 7 bases respectively, with 14 bases between them. Germline V gene data show CDR1 as MDHEN and CDR2 as SYDVKM. This CDR3 has 14 residues. The DNA of the CDR3 is TGTGCCAGCAGTTTAGGTGGTCTAGCGGGTGAAGCTTTCTTT. This sequence encodes CASSLGGLAGEAFF.

Comments on this clonotype: The junction shows a germline mismatch at one end, possibly a read error. This chain uses TRBV24-1 with TRBJ1-5, with no clear D. Germline CDR1 and CDR2: KGHDR and SFDVKD. CDR3 length: 16 amino acids. The CDR3 spells CATSDTRGMGNKPRHF. In DNA form, the CDR3 reads TGTGCCACCAGTGATACTCGCGGGATGGGCAATAAGCCCCGGCATTTT.

There are many counts of this clonotype. This chain uses TRBV30 with TRBJ2-5, with 7 positions matching TRBD2. With 7 bases clipped from V and 5 bases from J, the junction kept 16 bases outside the gene matches. This CDR3 has 15 amino acids. CDR1 GTSNPN and CDR2 SVGIG come from the germline V gene (reference sequence). CDR3 amino acids: CASRTSSGNLETQYF. The CDR3, as DNA: TGTGCCTCCCGAACCTCTAGCGGTAATTTGGAGACCCAGTACTTC.

To note about this clonotype: One end of the junction is discordant with germline, which a read error may explain. The rearrangement uses TRBV9 and TRBJ2-5; 11 bases are shared with TRBD2. Looked up from germline, CDR1 is SGDLS and CDR2 is YYNGEE. The CDR3 loop spans 17 amino acids. CDR3 in amino acids: CASSAAPGLADQDTQYF. The CDR3 nucleotides read TGTGCCAGCAGCGCAGCGCCGGGACTAGCGGATCAAGATACCCAGTACTTC.

This clonotype was recorded many times. The chain links TRBV7-3 to TRBJ2-5; 8 bases agree with TRBD1. The CDR3 consists of 16 residues. Looked up from germline, CDR1 is SGHTA and CDR2 is FQGTGA. J gave up 0 bases and V 5 bases, and 8 bases lay outside the gene matches. CDR3 amino acids: CASSDGQGLYQETQYF. The CDR3 DNA sequence: TGTGCCAGCAGCGATGGACAGGGTTTGTACCAAGAGACCCAGTACTTC.

This clonotype was detected many times. This chain joins TRBV5-1 and TRBJ2-1, with TRBD2 matching 10 bases. The CDR3 contains 16 residues. V lost 4 bases and J lost 2; bases outside the gene matches: 6. CDR1 SGHRS and CDR2 YFSETQ come from the germline V gene. The CDR3 DNA follows: TGCGCCAGCAGCGGCGGGACTAGCGACACCTACAATGAGCAGTTCTTC. Translation: CASSGGTSDTYNEQFF.

This clonotype was recorded at least ten times. This sequence may be a read error, since a much larger clone differs from it by one base. The J gene is TRBJ2-1, the V gene TRBV20-1; 9 nucleotides line up with TRBD2. Trimming at V came to 0 bases and at J to 12 bases, leaving 15 bases not matched to a gene. There are 16 residues in the CDR3. CDR1 and CDR2 from the germline V gene are DFQATT and SNEGSKA (reference sequence). The CDR3 loop reads CSAREGASGIQPVQFF. The CDR3 DNA follows: TGCAGTGCTAGAGAAGGGGCTAGCGGGATTCAGCCTGTGCAGTTCTTC.

The chain has TRBV29-1 and TRBJ1-1, with D possibly being TRBD1 (6 bases). Germline-derived CDR1 and CDR2 are SQVTM and ANQGSEA. CDR3 length equals 12 residues. Trimming pared 7 bases from V and 2 bases from J, leaving 11 bases between. DNA of the CDR3: TGCAGCGCATACAGGGATAACACTGAAGCTTTCTTT. This encodes CSAYRDNTEAFF.

This clonotype was seen more than once but under ten times. A much larger clone lies one base from this, so it may be a read error. This CDR3 is missing its conserved last phenylalanine or tryptophan, likely due to a read error. The chain has TRBV7-9 and TRBJ2-2, with D maybe TRBD2 (6 bases). Between the trimmed V and J ends, which lost 5 bases and 6 bases, there was a span of 19 bases. Germline V gives CDR1 SEHNR, CDR2 FQNEAQ (reference sequence). The CDR3 totals 16 residues. As DNA, the CDR3 is TGTGCCAGCAGCGCCCTTAGCGGCACCACCCCCGGGGAGCTGTTTTAT. It translates to CASSALSGTTPGELFY.